The 30 T cell receptor beta chains presented below share a single source sample, sequenced in a study of shared clonotypes between healthy human individuals. The table came from immunoSEQ multiplex PCR; TCRdb's copy has only in-frame clones and leaves some out. The data hold roughly 2 million clones, with 85% to 95% observed a single time. Naive CD8 cells were CD45RO-negative, positively selected for CCR7, excluding terminally differentiated effector memory CD45RA+ cells. Material: naive CD8+ T cells sorted from blood. The source is a young man in good health.

V usage is TRBV4-3 and J usage is TRBJ1-1; no clear D. The germline V gene has CDR1 LGHNA and CDR2 YSLEER. V lost 0 bases and J 4 bases, leaving 18 bases between the germline ends. This CDR3 region has 17 residues. CDR3 in DNA: TGCGCCAGCAGCCAAGATAAGGGAATTAGATTTGGCACTGAAGCTTTCTTT. Amino acids: CASSQDKGIRFGTEAFF.

This chain uses TRBV4-1 with TRBJ1-1; D not resolved. This CDR3 is built from 16 residues. Trimming took 0 bases from V and 1 from J, leaving 12 bases between them. Germline CDR1 MGHRA, CDR2 YSYEKL. CDR3 sequence reads: CASSQDDGEGNTEAFF. The CDR3 DNA follows: TGCGCCAGCAGCCAAGATGATGGGGAGGGGAACACTGAAGCTTTCTTT.

The chain recombines TRBV5-6 with TRBJ1-2; perhaps TRBD1 as D (5 bases). The CDR3 runs 13 residues. The germline gives CDR1 SGHDT, CDR2 YYEEEE. V shed 3 bases and J shed 0 bases, with 6 bases lying between them. The CDR3 region is CASSSTANYGYTF. DNA of the CDR3: TGTGCCAGCAGCTCGACAGCTAACTATGGCTACACCTTC. Combining the CDR3 with reference TRBV5-6 and TRBJ1-2 gives the whole variable domain DAGVTQSPTHLIKTRGQQVTLRCSPKSGHDTVSWYQQALGQGPQFIFQYYEEEERQRGNFPDRFSGHQFPNYSSELNVNALLLGDSALYLCASSSTANYGYTFGSGTRLTVV.

The V call is TRBV19, the J call TRBJ2-1; D may be TRBD1 or TRBD2 (5 bases each). V dropped 8 bases and J dropped 10 bases, with 15 bases sitting between them. CDR3 length equals 12 residues. Germline loops: CDR1 LNHDA, CDR2 SQIVND (reference sequence). The CDR3 spells CASRRGVWEQFF. The CDR3 region has the DNA TGTGCCAGTCGAAGAGGGGTCTGGGAGCAGTTCTTC. The full variable domain, rest sourced from reference TRBV19 and TRBJ2-1, is DGGITQSPKYLFRKEGQNVTLSCEQNLNHDAMYWYRQDPGQGLRLIYYSQIVNDFQKGDIAEGYSVSREKKESFPLTVTSAQKNPTAFYLCASRRGVWEQFFGPGTRLTVL.

The chain has TRBV15 and TRBJ1-2; D not certain. The germline V gene encodes CDR1 LNHNV and CDR2 YYDKDF (reference sequence). V lost 1 base and J lost 5, with 11 bases in between. This CDR3 is built from 14 residues. CDR3 sequence (DNA): TGTGCCACCAGCAGAGTAGACACCGGTTATGGCTACACCTTC. Translation gives CATSRVDTGYGYTF.

This clone was detected once. The chain joins TRBV28 to TRBJ2-1; no firm D call. CDR1 and CDR2 (germline): MDHEN, SYDVKM. The V end lost 3 bases, the J end lost 2 bases, and 11 bases lay between the germline ends. The CDR3 contains 15 residues. CDR3 in DNA: TGTGCCAGCAGTTTCTTCACAGATGCCTACAATGAGCAGTTCTTC. It specifies CASSFFTDAYNEQFF.

The CDR3 sequence: CASSLYYGSYEQYF. In DNA form, the CDR3 reads TGCGCCAGCAGCTTGTACTACGGATCCTACGAGCAGTACTTC. This chain joins TRBV5-1 and TRBJ2-7; no reliable D call. Trimming cost V 1 base and J 1 base, with 9 bases left between them. This CDR3 region has 14 residues. The V gene's germline CDR1 is SGHRS and CDR2 YFSETQ.

The chain links TRBV7-9 to TRBJ1-2, with D tentatively TRBD1 (5 bases). Germline V gene lookup returns CDR1 SEHNR and CDR2 FQNEAQ (reference sequence). The CDR3 loop spans 15 amino acids. V lost 6 bases and J 2 bases, leaving 16 bases between the germline ends. In DNA form, the CDR3 reads TGTGCCAGCAGGATTTATTCGGGACTGAACTATGGCTACACCTTC. It yields the protein CASRIYSGLNYGYTF.

The genes are TRBV27 and TRBJ2-7, with 8 bases identical to TRBD1. The V and J ends lost 5 bases and 3 bases, in that order; junction bases with no gene match: 9. CDR3 length: 15 amino acids. Germline assignment: CDR1 MNHEY and CDR2 SMNVEV (reference sequence). The CDR3 DNA is TGTGCCAGCAGTCCCCTTGGACAGGGCGACTACGAGCAGTACTTC. The encoded protein is CASSPLGQGDYEQYF.

The sample holds one count of this clone. The genes are TRBV11-2 and TRBJ1-2; 10 bases map to TRBD1. Germline assignment: CDR1 SGHAT and CDR2 FQNNGV. V shed 1 base and J 8 bases; nucleotides not matched to a gene: 7. The CDR3 totals 15 residues. CDR3 residues: CASSLGAGTGDGYTF. CDR3 DNA: TGTGCCAGCAGCTTAGGCGCCGGGACAGGGGACGGCTACACCTTC.

This clone was detected only once. The V gene is TRBV21-1, the J gene TRBJ1-5. TRBV21-1 has pseudogene status. The CDR3 consists of 13 residues. The CDR3 is CASSWVYHQPQHF. The CDR3 nucleotides are TGTGCCAGCAGTTGGGTCTACCATCAGCCCCAGCATTTT.

The gene calls are TRBV7-9 and TRBJ1-2, with D possibly matching TRBD1 (5 bases). The length of the CDR3 is 14 residues. V lost 2 bases and J 2 bases, leaving 9 bases between the germline ends. CDR1 and CDR2 from the germline V gene are SEHNR and FQNEAQ (reference sequence). The CDR3 region is CASSLFPGNYGYTF. CDR3 nucleotide sequence: TGTGCCAGCAGCTTATTCCCAGGGAACTATGGCTACACCTTC.

In this sample, this clone turned up a few times. The chain employs TRBV4-3 and TRBJ2-2; 11 bases fit TRBD1. This CDR3 has 16 residues. Germline V lookup: CDR1 LGHNA, CDR2 YSLEER. V trimming: 6 bases; J trimming: 4 bases; junction bases outside the gene matches: 7. CDR3 amino acids: CASSRGTGGFTGELFF. CDR3 DNA sequence: TGCGCCAGCAGTCGCGGGACAGGGGGTTTCACCGGGGAGCTGTTTTTT.

To note about this clone: The junction and the germline gene differ at one end; a read error may be behind it. The chain links TRBV7-7 to TRBJ2-1; the D gene is possibly TRBD2 (5 bases). CDR3 length: 13 residues. Germline CDR1 SSHAT, CDR2 FNYEAQ (reference sequence). The CDR3, as DNA: TGTGCTAGCAGCTTAGCGAGTGGGAATGAGCAGTTCTTC. This codes for CASSLASGNEQFF.

The chain links TRBV29-1 to TRBJ1-2; D is ambiguous. The V and J ends lost 7 bases and 8 bases respectively, with 14 bases between them. The CDR3 is 11 amino acids. The germline gives CDR1 SQVTM, CDR2 ANQGSEA. CDR3 nucleotide sequence: TGCAGCGCCCTAGAGGCGATCGGCTACACCTTC. It specifies CSALEAIGYTF. Full variable domain (remainder filled in from reference TRBV29-1 and TRBJ1-2): SAVISQKPSRDICQRGTSLTIQCQVDSQVTMMFWYRQQPGQSLTLIATANQGSEATYESGFVIDKFPISRPNLTFSTLTVSNMSPEDSSIYLCSALEAIGYTFGSGTRLTVV.

The chain links TRBV9 to TRBJ2-7; D may be TRBD1 or TRBD2 (5 bases each). The CDR3 extends over 15 amino acids. The germline V gene has CDR1 SGDLS and CDR2 YYNGEE. V was pared by 0 bases and J by 0 bases, with 10 bases between. CDR3 nucleotides: TGTGCCAGCAGCGTAGTCGGGGACGGCTCCTACGAGCAGTACTTC. Translating gives CASSVVGDGSYEQYF.

V and J are TRBV7-6 and TRBJ1-4; TRBD1 aligns across 8 bases. The CDR3 runs to 13 residues. J gave up 6 bases and V 10 bases, and 7 bases lay outside the gene matches. Germline V gene sequence: CDR1 SGHVS, CDR2 FNYEAQ. The CDR3, as DNA: TGTGCCACTACAGGGGGGAAGGATGAAAAACTGTTTTTT. Translating it yields CATTGGKDEKLFF. Based on the CDR3 plus reference TRBV7-6 and TRBJ1-4, the full variable domain is GAGVSQSPRYKVTKRGQDVALRCDPISGHVSLYWYRQALGQGPEFLTYFNYEAQQDKSGLPNDRFSAERPEGSISTLTIQRTEQRDSAMYRCATTGGKDEKLFFGSGTQLSVL.

Details on this clone: This specimen includes other DNA sequences encoding the same CDR3. The chain couples TRBV7-9 to TRBJ1-1, with D uncertain. V was shortened by 2 bases and J by 2 bases, with 6 bases between the two germline ends. From germline, CDR1 is SEHNR and CDR2 FQNEAQ (reference sequence). The CDR3 covers 13 residues. CDR3 residues: CASSLSLNTEAFF. The CDR3 DNA reads as TGTGCCAGCAGCTTATCTCTAAACACTGAAGCTTTCTTT.

The genes are TRBV4-2 and TRBJ1-2; 7 bases fit TRBD1. Per germline, CDR1 LGHNA and CDR2 YNFKEQ. The CDR3 runs 17 residues. V was pared by 0 bases and J by 4 bases, with 11 bases of the junction left unmatched. The CDR3 DNA reads as TGTGCCAGCAGCCAAGATCCGGAGACAGGGTTGATCTATGGCTACACCTTC. This codes for CASSQDPETGLIYGYTF.

V is TRBV5-6 and J is TRBJ2-7, with 7 nucleotides matching TRBD1. The length of the CDR3 is 11 residues. CDR1 is SGHDT and CDR2 is YYEEEE in the germline V gene. The junction had 3 bases not matched to a gene; V was cut back by 4 bases and J by 8 bases. The CDR3 here is CASSADRQQYF. The CDR3 nucleotides are TGTGCCAGCAGCGCGGACAGGCAGCAGTACTTC.

As regards this clone: Other DNA sequences in this specimen translate into the identical CDR3. The chain has TRBV14 and TRBJ1-2; 8 bases align to TRBD1. V shed 4 bases and J 5 bases; nucleotides not matched to a gene: 3. Germline V gene data show CDR1 as SGHDN and CDR2 as FVKESK. This CDR3 is built from 13 residues. The CDR3 bases are TGTGCCAGCAGCCCTGGGACAGGATATGGCTACACCTTC. This translates into CASSPGTGYGYTF.

A remark on this clone: The sample holds other DNA sequences that translate to the same CDR3. The rearrangement uses TRBV6-1 and TRBJ1-6; TRBD1 aligns across 7 bases. J was trimmed by 7 bases and V by 2 bases; bases with no gene match: 2. CDR3 length: 14 amino acids. CDR1 is MNHNS, CDR2 SASEGT, per germline. The CDR3 is CASSETGANSPLHF. In DNA, the CDR3 is TGTGCCAGCAGTGAAACAGGGGCGAATTCACCCCTCCACTTT.

The chain joins TRBV11-2 to TRBJ2-1; perhaps D is TRBD1 or TRBD2 (5 bases each). Between the trimmed V and J ends, which lost 2 bases and 7 bases, there was a span of 21 bases. The CDR3 totals 17 residues. Germline V gene data show CDR1 as SGHAT and CDR2 as FQNNGV. This CDR3 is CASSLMGVRFFKNEQFF. As DNA, the CDR3 is TGTGCCAGCAGCTTAATGGGGGTGCGGTTCTTTAAGAATGAGCAGTTCTTC.

The chain employs TRBV30 and TRBJ1-3; D call uncertain. This CDR3 region has 13 residues. Trimming removed 1 base at V and 0 bases at J, with 4 bases between. Germline V gene data show CDR1 as GTSNPN and CDR2 as SVGIG (reference sequence). CDR3 in DNA: TGTGCCTGGAGTGCGATCTCTGGAAACACCATATATTTT. It translates to CAWSAISGNTIYF.

The chain combines TRBV27 with TRBJ1-1; 11 positions match TRBD1. V lost 3 bases, J lost 7 bases, and 4 bases stayed unmatched. Germline V gene sequence: CDR1 MNHEY, CDR2 SMNVEV (reference sequence). The CDR3 runs to 14 residues. This chain's CDR3 is CASSLDRGLNEAFF. The CDR3 DNA reads TGTGCCAGCAGTTTGGACAGGGGGCTGAATGAAGCTTTCTTT.

The chain carries TRBV27 and TRBJ2-3; 10 nucleotides match TRBD1. The CDR3 has 17 residues. Per germline, CDR1 MNHEY and CDR2 SMNVEV (reference sequence). Trimming took 5 bases from V and 3 from J; bases not matched to a gene: 11. For the CDR3, the DNA is TGTGCCAGCAGTCTGACCTCCGGGACAGGGGATACAGATACGCAGTATTTT. Its protein product is CASSLTSGTGDTDTQYF.

The chain combines TRBV6-1 with TRBJ2-7, with TRBD2 identical over 9 bases. Germline CDR1 and CDR2: MNHNS and SASEGT. The CDR3 consists of 16 residues. V was pared by 2 bases and J by 3 bases, with 8 bases of the junction left unmatched. For the CDR3, the DNA is TGTGCCAGCAGTGAAAGCTTAGCGGGAGAAGACTACGAGCAGTACTTC. Translated: CASSESLAGEDYEQYF.

The chain recombines TRBV27 with TRBJ2-2; 12 bases are shared with TRBD1. CDR3 size: 19 residues. CDR1 and CDR2 from the germline V gene are MNHEY and SMNVEV (reference sequence). Unmatched junction bases numbered 11, after V lost 5 bases and J lost 1 base. The CDR3 DNA sequence: TGTGCCAGCAGTCCCCGGGGACAGGGGGCTATTCTGAACACCGGGGAGCTGTTTTTT. It translates to CASSPRGQGAILNTGELFF.

The chain links TRBV27 to TRBJ1-4, with D maybe TRBD1 (5 bases). Per germline, CDR1 MNHEY and CDR2 SMNVEV (reference sequence). The CDR3 runs 13 residues. V dropped 5 bases and J dropped 5 bases, with 9 bases sitting between them. The CDR3: CASSRQLNEKLFF. CDR3 DNA sequence: TGTGCCAGCAGTCGACAGTTGAATGAAAAACTGTTTTTT.

The chain combines TRBV19 with TRBJ1-5; D is undetermined. Trimming left V 7 bases short and J 0 bases short, with 7 bases between. Germline V CDR1 and CDR2: LNHDA, SQIVND (reference sequence). CDR3 length: 13 amino acids. CDR3 DNA sequence: TGTGCCAGTACCGTCAGTAGCAATCAGCCCCAGCATTTT. As protein: CASTVSSNQPQHF.